The clone carrying this TCR beta chain was counted ten times or more. This specimen belongs to a study of read filtering for tumor transcriptome and immune sequencing. The library was built from approximately 400 ng RNA with molecular barcoded adaptors for alpha/delta and beta/gamma chains. TCRdb re-called the reads with MiXCR, one entry per CDR3 protein. This table has some 120,000 distinct CDR3 sequences, roughly 13% appearing once. The TCR was taken from a donor aged 40 or over with multiple myeloma. The sample consisted of a population of CD138-negative cells sorted from bone marrow.

The DNA for the CDR3 is TGTGCCATCAGTGAACTCGGTCAGGGTGGCACTGAAGCTTTCTTT. This encodes CAISELGQGGTEAFF. The J gene is TRBJ1-1, the V gene TRBV10-3, with a weak D call TRBD1 (5 bases). The length of the CDR3 is 15 residues. Germline CDR1 is ENHRY and CDR2 is SYGVKD. Trimming stripped 3 bases from V and 4 bases from J, with 15 bases between.